This note documents a single T cell receptor beta chain sequence. Its target is not known. The CDR3 contains 14 residues. Germline V gene data show CDR1 as MNHNY and CDR2 as SVGAGI (reference sequence). V lost 6 bases to trimming and J lost 4 bases, with 15 bases between them. This entry comes from a study of shared clonotypes between healthy human individuals. Study results and limitations: Shared clonotypes across all four donors exceeded non-shared ones in generation probability. The sole specimen, blood, was sampled, and tissue repertoires likely differ.

Evenly divided among several immunoSEQ plates was the genomic DNA of each subset. Only in-frame clones appear in the TCRdb table, and some are missing; sequencing was by immunoSEQ multiplex PCR. The data contain 550,000 to 700,000 clones, around 73% of them singletons. Sequenced input: memory CD4+ T cells sorted from blood. Subset specified: CD45RA-negative fraction. This clonotype originated in a woman aged 25 to 39 in good health. The gene calls are TRBV6-6 and TRBJ1-2; weak D call: TRBD1 (6 bases). Here the CDR3 reads CASRSGTRFYGYTF. The CDR3 bases are TGTGCCAGCAGGTCCGGGACAAGGTTCTATGGCTACACCTTC.